The 11 T cell receptor beta chains below all came from one sample that was sequenced in a study of technical replicates of blood from a handful of donors. TCRdb keeps only in-frame clones here, not all; method: immunoSEQ multiplex PCR. The data hold tens of thousands of clones, with around 90% observed a single time. Sequencing used T cells isolated from PBMCs. These receptor sequences come from a human donor in good health.

The chain couples TRBV6-5 to TRBJ1-1; no clear D gene. The CDR3 loop spans 16 amino acids. The germline V gene encodes CDR1 MNHEY and CDR2 SVGAGI. The V end was cut by 0 bases, the J end by 1 base, with 12 bases between. For the CDR3, the DNA is TGTGCCAGCAGTTACTCGAGCGGACGGGGGAACACTGAAGCTTTCTTT. Encoded protein: CASSYSSGRGNTEAFF.

This clone was detected once. The J gene is TRBJ1-5, the V gene TRBV5-1; TRBD1 might be the D (6 bases). Trimming left V 2 bases short and J 7 bases short, with 16 bases between. Germline V CDR1 and CDR2: SGHRS, YFSETQ. The CDR3 contains 15 residues. CDR3 loop: CASSLNGAGEQPQHF. DNA of the CDR3: TGCGCCAGCAGCTTAAATGGGGCAGGGGAACAGCCCCAGCATTTT. The full variable domain, in which reference TRBV5-1 and TRBJ1-5 provide the parts outside the CDR3, is KAGVTQTPRYLIKTRGQQVTLSCSPISGHRSVSWYQQTPGQGLQFLFEYFSETQRNKGNFPGRFSGRQFSNSRSEMNVSTLELGDSALYLCASSLNGAGEQPQHFGDGTRLSIL.

The J gene is TRBJ1-1, the V gene TRBV30; possible D gene TRBD1, 5 bases. This CDR3 has 13 amino acids. Looked up from germline, CDR1 is GTSNPN and CDR2 is SVGIG (reference sequence). The V end lost 1 base, the J end lost 4 bases, and 10 bases lay between the germline ends. The chain's CDR3 is CAWSDRMGTEAFF. DNA for the CDR3: TGTGCCTGGAGTGACAGGATGGGCACTGAAGCTTTCTTT.

The rearrangement uses TRBV19 and TRBJ2-3, with 9 bases matching TRBD1. Germline lookup yields CDR1 LNHDA and CDR2 SQIVND (reference sequence). CDR3 length equals 17 residues. V shed 5 bases, J shed 2 bases, and the junction held 11 bases outside the gene matches. CDR3 sequence: CASSEQQGAGDTDTQYF. DNA for the CDR3: TGTGCCAGTAGTGAACAACAGGGGGCGGGGGACACAGATACGCAGTATTTT.

The chain couples TRBV6-5 to TRBJ2-1; possibly TRBD2 for D (6 bases). The CDR3 sequence is 14 residues long. The V and J ends lost 5 bases and 3 bases respectively, with 11 bases between them. CDR1 is MNHEY and CDR2 is SVGAGI in the germline V gene. CDR3 bases: TGTGCCAGCAGTCCACCGGGACTCTACAATGAGCAGTTCTTC. Translating gives CASSPPGLYNEQFF.

The rearrangement uses TRBV15 and TRBJ1-5, with D unclear. The germline CDR1 and CDR2 sequences are LNHNV and YYDKDF (reference sequence). V was cut by 8 bases and J by 4 bases, with 12 bases left in between. CDR3 length equals 13 residues. The CDR3 nucleotides read TGTGCCACCGTCCAGGAGGTGAATCAGCCCCAGCATTTT. Translated, it gives CATVQEVNQPQHF.

The chain has TRBV6-6 and TRBJ2-7; D gene ambiguous. Trimming shortened V by 8 bases and J by 2 bases, and 7 bases separated the two germline ends. The CDR3 sequence is 11 residues long. Germline values: CDR1 MNHNY, CDR2 SVGAGI (reference sequence). CDR3 sequence: CASRSAYEQYF. For the CDR3, the DNA is TGTGCCAGCCGTTCAGCCTACGAGCAGTACTTC.

Turning to this clone: One end of the junction is discordant with germline, which a read error may explain. The rearrangement uses TRBV6-1 and TRBJ2-2, with D perhaps matching TRBD1 (5 bases). The germline gives CDR1 MNHNS, CDR2 SASEGT. This CDR3 region has 13 residues. The CDR3 is CASRGPVAGQLFF. DNA of the CDR3: TGTGCCAGCAGGGGGCCAGTGGCCGGGCAGCTGTTTTTT.

This clone has only one observation. V usage is TRBV11-2 and J usage is TRBJ2-1, with TRBD2 matching 7 bases. After removal of 7 bases from V and 3 bases from J, the junction contained 3 bases not matched to a gene. From germline, CDR1 is SGHAT and CDR2 FQNNGV. There are 13 residues in the CDR3. The CDR3 DNA sequence: TGTGCCAGCATCGCTAGCGGCTACAATGAGCAGTTCTTC. As protein: CASIASGYNEQFF.

The chain employs TRBV12-5 and TRBJ2-1; D perhaps matches TRBD2 (6 bases). This CDR3 comprises 15 residues. V was shortened by 3 bases and J by 1 base, with 10 bases between the two germline ends. CDR1 is LGHNT, CDR2 FRNRAP, per germline. The CDR3 region is CASGLREESYNEQFF. The CDR3 coding sequence is TGTGCTAGTGGTTTAAGGGAGGAGTCCTACAATGAGCAGTTCTTC.

This clone appeared a few times. This chain joins TRBV19 and TRBJ1-1; a weak D match, TRBD1 (5 bases). Trimming removed 6 bases from V and 10 bases from J, with 21 bases in between. The germline gives CDR1 LNHDA, CDR2 SQIVND (reference sequence). CDR3 length: 14 residues. The CDR3 protein is CASRGPSVGLGAFF. As DNA, the CDR3 is TGTGCCAGTAGGGGACCCTCGGTGGGACTTGGAGCTTTCTTT.